A single sample is the source of the 19 T cell receptor beta chains below, sequenced in a study of cytomegalovirus exposure and HLA in healthy donors. A multiplex PCR was run with 60 Vbeta primers and 13 Jbeta primers. Assay: immunoSEQ multiplex PCR; the TCRdb copy retains only in-frame clones and omits some. Among about 45,000 clones listed, roughly 90% were seen once. Sequencing input: PBMCs. Receptors originate from a woman in her forties in good health and CMV-seropositive.

The chain employs TRBV7-3 and TRBJ2-2, with TRBD1 as a possible D gene (6 bases). The V end was cut by 7 bases, the J end by 13 bases, with 13 bases between. Germline CDR1 SGHTA, CDR2 FQGTGA. The CDR3 totals 11 residues. This CDR3 is CASIQGGGLFF. The CDR3 region has the DNA TGTGCCAGCATTCAAGGGGGTGGGCTGTTTTTT.

The chain recombines TRBV28 with TRBJ2-1; 11 bases are shared with TRBD2. The CDR3 length is 15 residues. The germline V gene encodes CDR1 MDHEN and CDR2 SYDVKM. Losses at the gene ends were 7 bases for V and 5 bases for J; bases not matched to a gene: 7. The CDR3 DNA is TGTGCCAGCAACCCGGGACTAGCGGCAAACAATGAGCAGTTCTTC. Its translation is CASNPGLAANNEQFF.

The V call is TRBV7-9, the J call TRBJ1-2; weak D call: TRBD1 (6 bases). Germline values: CDR1 SEHNR, CDR2 FQNEAQ (reference sequence). The CDR3 contains 13 residues. Trimming pared 4 bases from V and 6 bases from J, leaving 12 bases between. The chain's CDR3 is CASSSSGEHGYTF. DNA of the CDR3: TGTGCCAGCAGCTCCTCAGGGGAGCATGGCTACACCTTC.

This clone appeared once. The rearrangement uses TRBV11-2 and TRBJ2-1; D remains ambiguous. Between the trimmed V and J ends, which lost 2 bases and 1 base, there was a span of 9 bases. Germline-derived CDR1 and CDR2 are SGHAT and FQNNGV. CDR3 length equals 15 residues. The CDR3 DNA is TGTGCCAGCAGCTTACGTTTACAGTCCTACAATGAGCAGTTCTTC. Its protein product is CASSLRLQSYNEQFF.

The chain is built from TRBV6-6 and TRBJ2-3; 10 bases are a match to TRBD2. The CDR3 is 16 amino acids. V was pared by 5 bases and J by 0 bases, with 5 bases of the junction left unmatched. The germline V gene encodes CDR1 MNHNY and CDR2 SVGAGI (reference sequence). The CDR3 sequence: CASSRTSGPSTDTQYF. The CDR3 region has the DNA TGTGCCAGCAGTCGGACTAGCGGACCTAGCACAGATACGCAGTATTTT.

This chain joins TRBV7-2 and TRBJ2-1; 11 bases line up with TRBD2. This CDR3 comprises 16 residues. J gave up 4 bases and V 0 bases, and 2 bases lay outside the gene matches. Germline V gene lookup returns CDR1 SGHTA and CDR2 FQGNSA. The CDR3 region is CASSLASGGAYNEQFF. In DNA, the CDR3 is TGTGCCAGCAGCTTAGCTAGCGGGGGGGCTTACAATGAGCAGTTCTTC.

This clone was seen more than once but under ten times. V is TRBV29-1 and J is TRBJ1-1, with D perhaps TRBD1 (5 bases). There are 11 residues in the CDR3. CDR1 is SQVTM, CDR2 ANQGSEA, per germline. Deletions cut 7 bases from V and 8 bases from J, with 14 bases between. This CDR3 reads CSALGGAEAFF. CDR3 nucleotide sequence: TGCAGCGCGCTCGGGGGAGCGGAAGCTTTCTTT.

V is TRBV5-1 and J is TRBJ1-6; D remains unclear. This CDR3 comprises 13 residues. The V end lost 4 bases, the J end lost 5 bases, and 7 bases lay between the germline ends. CDR1 is SGHRS and CDR2 is YFSETQ in the germline V gene. CDR3 sequence reads: CASSLYHNSPLHF. Written as DNA, the CDR3 is TGCGCCAGCAGCCTCTACCATAATTCACCCCTCCACTTT.

V and J are TRBV21-1 and TRBJ2-7; the table names TRBD1, a call not compared with the DNA. TRBV21-1 is termed a pseudogene. CDR3 length: 14 residues. CDR3 DNA sequence: TGTGCCAGCAGCAAAGAAGAGGACAGCTACGAGCAGTACTTC. Protein sequence: CASSKEEDSYEQYF.

This rearrangement joins TRBV9 to TRBJ2-7; TRBD1 matches at 9 bases. Per germline, CDR1 SGDLS and CDR2 YYNGEE. The trim removed 0 bases at V and 3 bases at J, leaving 7 bases unmatched. The CDR3 loop spans 16 amino acids. The CDR3 DNA sequence: TGTGCCAGCAGCGTAGGGCAACAGGGGGCGTACTACGAGCAGTACTTC. This translates into CASSVGQQGAYYEQYF.

The chain employs TRBV5-4 and TRBJ2-7; TRBD1 might be the D (7 bases). The CDR3 consists of 14 residues. Germline lookup yields CDR1 SGHNT and CDR2 YYREEE (reference sequence). Trimming cost V 1 base and J 7 bases, with 15 bases left between them. CDR3: CASSLTGARGEQYF. Written as DNA, the CDR3 is TGTGCCAGCAGCTTGACGGGAGCCAGGGGGGAGCAGTACTTC.

The V and J genes are TRBV7-6 and TRBJ2-7; 9 nucleotides match TRBD1. The CDR3 covers 14 residues. Trimming cost V 1 base and J 6 bases; bases outside gene matches: 4. Germline V gives CDR1 SGHVS, CDR2 FNYEAQ. The CDR3 DNA follows: TGTGCCAGCAGCTTAGGGACAGGGGTATCCGAGCAGTACTTC. It translates to CASSLGTGVSEQYF.

V usage is TRBV5-1 and J usage is TRBJ2-5, with 9 bases fitting TRBD2. The J call could be wrong; TRBJ2-7 is a better fit for the DNA end. CDR1 and CDR2 from the germline V gene are SGHRS and YFSETQ. There are 13 residues in the CDR3. The CDR3 spells CASSWGLAYEQYF. The CDR3 DNA reads TGCGCCAGCAGCTGGGGACTAGCTTACGAGCAGTACTTC.

The J gene is TRBJ2-5, the V gene TRBV2; 7 bases match TRBD2. The V and J ends lost 3 bases and 1 base, in that order; junction bases with no gene match: 5. CDR1 and CDR2 from the germline V gene are SNHLY and FYNNEI. The CDR3 runs to 15 residues. This CDR3 reads CASSETRTSQETQYF. CDR3 DNA: TGTGCCAGCAGTGAGACCAGGACTAGCCAAGAGACCCAGTACTTC.

This chain uses TRBV7-6 with TRBJ2-3, with TRBD2 matching 12 bases. Trimming cost V 2 bases and J 6 bases; bases outside gene matches: 3. The CDR3 runs to 15 residues. CDR1 and CDR2 from the germline V gene are SGHVS and FNYEAQ. The CDR3 coding sequence is TGTGCCAGCAGCTTAATACTAGCGGGGGGTGATACGCAGTATTTT. Its translation is CASSLILAGGDTQYF. The full variable domain, its missing parts supplied by reference TRBV7-6 and TRBJ2-3, is GAGVSQSPRYKVTKRGQDVALRCDPISGHVSLYWYRQALGQGPEFLTYFNYEAQQDKSGLPNDRFSAERPEGSISTLTIQRTEQRDSAMYRCASSLILAGGDTQYFGPGTRLTVL.

This rearrangement joins TRBV5-4 to TRBJ2-2; D uncertain. V was cut by 5 bases and J by 7 bases, with 9 bases left in between. The CDR3 runs to 12 residues. The V gene's germline CDR1 is SGHNT and CDR2 YYREEE (reference sequence). In DNA form, the CDR3 reads TGTGCCAGCAGAAAACAGATCGGGGAGCTGTTTTTT. Translated: CASRKQIGELFF.

The chain combines TRBV5-8 with TRBJ2-7; a possible D gene is TRBD2 (5 bases). The V gene's germline CDR1 is SGHTS and CDR2 YDEGEE. V was trimmed by 6 bases and J by 5 bases, leaving 18 bases between them. The CDR3 has 14 residues. The CDR3 DNA reads TGTGCCAGCACCTCCCTCCCGAGGAGGCACGAGCAGTACTTC. Amino acid sequence: CASTSLPRRHEQYF.

The V call is TRBV6-1, the J call TRBJ1-1; D uncertain. The V gene lost 6 bases and the J gene lost 1 base, with 15 bases spanning the gap. Per the germline V gene, CDR1 is MNHNS and CDR2 is SASEGT. The CDR3 length is 15 residues. CDR3 in amino acids: CASSARGTANTEAFF. DNA of the CDR3: TGTGCCAGCAGCGCTCGAGGTACGGCGAACACTGAAGCTTTCTTT.

This chain links TRBV7-9 with TRBJ2-2; TRBD2 matches 8 bases. Trimming took 5 bases from V and 5 from J; bases not matched to a gene: 4. The CDR3 totals 14 residues. Germline CDR1 is SEHNR and CDR2 is FQNEAQ (reference sequence). The CDR3 region has the DNA TGTGCCAGCAGCCCGGGGGGGGCAACCGGGGAGCTGTTTTTT. Amino acids: CASSPGGATGELFF.